A single T cell receptor beta chain is shown here with its context. The sample originates from a study of blood T cell repertoires in COVID-19. Study as a whole: Whether acute or convalescent, the COVID-19 samples came from the United States, Italy and Spain. PBMCs, B-cell-depleted T cells, or T cells were the source of the cDNA or gDNA that made up the material.

Germline V gives CDR1 MNHNY, CDR2 SVGAGI (reference sequence). The length of the CDR3 is 16 residues. V lost 6 bases and J lost 2, with 19 bases in between. As handled by the study authors: Cell counts per sample came from amplifying reference gene primers. Here immunoSEQ multiplex PCR was the method, and the copy in TCRdb shows in-frame clones only, minus some. From that table come the V and J calls and clone size; the DNA was used to work out D and trimming. The sample carries under 250,000 clones, approximately 81% recorded once. Material for sequencing was peripheral blood. The V and J genes are TRBV6-6 and TRBJ2-5; D may be TRBD1 (8 bases). The clonotype comes from an elderly woman with acute or convalescent COVID-19. This chain's CDR3 is CASSQPYRGGQETQYF. The CDR3 bases are TGTGCCAGCAGCCAACCCTACAGGGGGGGTCAAGAGACCCAGTACTTC.